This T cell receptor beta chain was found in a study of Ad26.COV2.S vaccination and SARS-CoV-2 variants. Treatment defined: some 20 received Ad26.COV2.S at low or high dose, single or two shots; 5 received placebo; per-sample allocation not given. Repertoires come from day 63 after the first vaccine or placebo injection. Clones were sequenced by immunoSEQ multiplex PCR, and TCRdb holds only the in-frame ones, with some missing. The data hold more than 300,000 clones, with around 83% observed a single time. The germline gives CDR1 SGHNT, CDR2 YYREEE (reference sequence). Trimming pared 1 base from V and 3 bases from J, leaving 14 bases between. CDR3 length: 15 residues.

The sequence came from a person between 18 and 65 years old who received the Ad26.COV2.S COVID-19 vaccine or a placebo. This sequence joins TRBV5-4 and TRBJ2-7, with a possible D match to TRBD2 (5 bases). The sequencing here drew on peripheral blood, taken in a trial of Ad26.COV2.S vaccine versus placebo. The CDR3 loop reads CASSLSASSSYEQYF. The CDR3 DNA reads TGTGCCAGCAGCTTGTCTGCTAGCTCCAGCTACGAGCAGTACTTC.